Sequencing of this TCR beta chain was carried out in a study of regulatory T cells in long-lasting Graves disease. Time point specified: newly diagnosed GD, antithyroid drugs for less than 3 months. Isolated PBMC RNA provided the starting material for the TCR library. To make TCR beta libraries, researchers used iRepertoire HTBI primers and Arm-PCR of CDR3 regions. TCRdb processed the multiplex PCR reads anew with MiXCR; each CDR3 protein has one entry. The sample includes approximately 400,000 distinct CDR3 sequences, 15% seen only once; the top ten take around 15%. CDR1 is LGHDT, CDR2 YNNKEL, per germline (reference sequence). CDR3 length: 15 amino acids. Trimming took 0 bases from V and 3 from J, leaving 12 bases between them. The same data also went into a second study, on T cells in Graves' hyperthyroidism and ophthalmopathy.

Sequenced material: peripheral blood mononuclear cells (PBMCs), taken at new diagnosis, from a patient treated with antithyroid drugs. The clonotype was recovered from a woman between 25 and 40 years old with Graves disease. V usage is TRBV3-1 and J usage is TRBJ2-7; D is ambiguous. CDR3 nucleotides: TGTGCCAGCAGCCAAGAAAGCAGGTTTTACTACGAGCAGTACTTC. This encodes CASSQESRFYYEQYF.